This entry describes one T cell receptor beta chain. The sample comes from a study of cytomegalovirus exposure and HLA in healthy donors. CDR1 and CDR2 from the germline V gene are SGHTA and FQGNSA. There are 13 residues in the CDR3. Losses at the gene ends were 3 bases for V and 11 bases for J; bases not matched to a gene: 7. The primer mix had 60 Vbeta and 13 Jbeta primers. Only in-frame clones appear in the TCRdb table, and some are missing; sequencing was by immunoSEQ multiplex PCR. The sample yields roughly 81,000 clones, 60% to 85% seen once. This receptor was identified in a boy between 10 and 17 years old in good health and CMV-seronegative. Sequences were obtained from PBMCs. The V gene is TRBV7-2, the J gene TRBJ1-1; 9 bases line up with TRBD1. In DNA, the CDR3 is TGTGCCAGCAGCTTCCGGGACAGGGCAGGGGCTTTCTTT. Amino acid sequence: CASSFRDRAGAFF. Complete variable domain (other parts from reference TRBV7-2 and TRBJ1-1): GAGVSQSPSNKVTEKGKDVELRCDPISGHTALYWYRQSLGQGLEFLIYFQGNSAPDKSGLPSDRFSAERTGGSVSTLTIQRTQQEDSAVYLCASSFRDRAGAFFGQGTRLTVV.